A selection of T cell receptor beta chains follows, all from one sample in a study of OX40 agonist ivuxolimab in advanced cancers. Profiling relied on immunoSEQ multiplex PCR, and the TCRdb table lists in-frame clones only, not all of them. In the table there are about 100,000 clones, around nine tenths of which are singletons. This sample comprised CD4+ or CD8+ T cells sorted from blood, obtained in a trial of the OX40 agonist ivuxolimab. These receptors came from an adult with an advanced solid tumor such as melanoma, head and neck, liver or kidney cancer. CDR3s include the opening cysteine and the closing phenylalanine or tryptophan. The D gene is left open where the match is weak. Not all rows give a size; the values are once, few, many and, for expanded clones, a class.

d_gene	v_gene	abundance	j_gene	CDR3nt	CDR3aa
.	TRBV5-6	.	TRBJ1-5	TGTGCCAGCAGCGAGCGGAGACAGGTCGAAGTCAGCAATCAGCCCCAGCATTTT	CASSERRQVEVSNQPQHF
TRBD1	TRBV4-3	.	TRBJ2-3	TGCGCCAGCAGCCAAAGGACAGGGGGAGATACGCAGTATTTT	CASSQRTGGDTQYF
TRBD2	TRBV4-2	.	TRBJ2-2	TGTGCCAGCAGCCTCGGGACTAGCGGTTCTTACACCGGGGAGCTGTTTTTT	CASSLGTSGSYTGELFF
.	TRBV7-3	.	TRBJ1-2	TGTGCCAGCAGGAACACCGGGACCGGTGGTGGCTACACCTTC	CASRNTGTGGGYTF
TRBD1	TRBV28	.	TRBJ1-1	TGTGCCAGCAGTTTGACAGGGGGGCAGACTGAAGCTTTCTTT	CASSLTGGQTEAFF
.	TRBV5-1	.	TRBJ1-1	TGCGCCAGTTTACCCCGTCCCTCCCTTCAGAACACTGAAGCTTTCTTT	CASLPRPSLQNTEAFF
.	TRBV4-3	.	TRBJ2-3	TGCGCCAGCAGCCGGATGGCCATTGAAGGCACAGATACGCAGTATTTT	CASSRMAIEGTDTQYF
.	TRBV19	.	TRBJ2-7	TGTGCCAGTAGTATTGACGGAGCCTACGAGCAGTACTTC	CASSIDGAYEQYF
.	TRBV10-1	.	TRBJ2-3	TGCGCCAGCAGTGGGGCTAGTGAGGATACGCAGTATTTT	CASSGASEDTQYF
.	TRBV11-3	few	TRBJ1-6	TGTGCCAGCAGCTTAGAGGCCAGCTCACCCCTCCACTTT	CASSLEASSPLHF
.	TRBV5-1	.	TRBJ1-1	TGCGCCAGCAGCTTCGGCAACAGACCGGGTGAAGCTTTCTTT	CASSFGNRPGEAFF
.	TRBV19	.	TRBJ1-1	TGTGCCAGTAGTCAGGGGATAAGGAACACTGAAGCTTTCTTT	CASSQGIRNTEAFF
TRBD1	TRBV28	.	TRBJ2-7	TGTGCCAGCAGTTCGGTCCCAGGGGGAATCTACGAGCAGTACTTC	CASSSVPGGIYEQYF
.	TRBV9	.	TRBJ2-7	TGTGCCAGCAGCCCATACGTGGGCTCCTACGAGCAGTACTTC	CASSPYVGSYEQYF
.	TRBV2	.	TRBJ2-7	TGTGCCAGCGGGACCTACGAGCAGTACTTC	CASGTYEQYF
.	TRBV11-2	.	TRBJ1-1	TGTGCCAGCAGCTTATATCCCCTGAACACTGAAGCTTTCTTT	CASSLYPLNTEAFF
.	TRBV15	.	TRBJ1-1	TGTGCCACCAGCAGAGATAGGGTGGGCACTGAAGCTTTCTTT	CATSRDRVGTEAFF
TRBD2	TRBV28	.	TRBJ2-2	TGTGCCAGCAGCTCTAGCGGGGGGGCCGTCGGGGAGCTGTTTTTT	CASSSSGGAVGELFF
TRBD1	TRBV6-5	once	TRBJ2-7	TGTGCCAGCAGTTACTATGGACAGGGCAGTGTCGAGCAGTACTTC	CASSYYGQGSVEQYF
TRBD1	TRBV7-9	.	TRBJ2-7	TGTGCCAGCAGCTTGGACAGGCCACCCTACGAGCAGTACTTC	CASSLDRPPYEQYF
TRBD1	TRBV6-6	.	TRBJ1-5	TGTGCCAGCAGTGCAACTCAACAGGGGCCAGGGCAGCCCCAGCATTTT	CASSATQQGPGQPQHF
TRBD1	TRBV28	.	TRBJ1-2	TGTGCCAGCAGTTTACCCCTTGGGGCAGGGGGGGGTGGCTACACCTTC	CASSLPLGAGGGGYTF
TRBD1	TRBV6-5	.	TRBJ2-2	TGTGCCAGCAGCCTACAGGGGGCCGCCACCGGGGAGCTGTTTTTT	CASSLQGAATGELFF
.	TRBV2	.	TRBJ2-5	TGTGCCAGCAGTCGCGGGGCGGGAAGCCAAGAGACCCAGTACTTC	CASSRGAGSQETQYF
TRBD2	TRBV4-1	.	TRBJ2-7	TGCGCCAGCAGCTTGGGACTAGCGGGGGGGCTTGAAGAGCAGTACTTC	CASSLGLAGGLEEQYF
.	TRBV14	.	TRBJ1-4	TGTGCCAGCAGCCAAGCCTACCCTCCCGGCGGTGAAAAACTGTTTTTT	CASSQAYPPGGEKLFF
.	TRBV7-9	.	TRBJ2-7	TGTGCCAGCAGCTTAGCTTCCGGGTATCTAGCCGAGCAGTACTTC	CASSLASGYLAEQYF
TRBD2	TRBV5-1	once	TRBJ2-5	TGCGCCAGCAGCTTGGGCGGGGGAACAGAGACCCAGTACTTC	CASSLGGGTETQYF